This T cell receptor beta chain was recovered during a study of blood T cell repertoires in COVID-19. Study overall: Nucleic acid was either cDNA or gDNA, and it came from T cells, B-cell-depleted T cells, or PBMCs.

Authors' analysis steps: Researchers report that nucleated cell counts were estimated from reference gene primer amplification. Data came from immunoSEQ multiplex PCR; TCRdb stores just in-frame clones and leaves some out. V and J calls and clone size are those listed in that table; D and trimming were worked out from the DNA. The data show roughly 420,000 clones, roughly 88% seen once. Trimming took off 7 bases at V and 5 bases at J, with 14 bases between the two ends. In germline, CDR1 is LGHNT, CDR2 FRNRAP. The CDR3 runs to 13 residues. Participant ages covered roughly 18 to 90 years across approximately 25 US areas. Clinical histories supplied by participants themselves formed the basis of cohort assignment.

The gene calls are TRBV12-5 and TRBJ1-1; D is perhaps TRBD1 (5 bases). Sequencing was done on a sample of PBMCs or T cells enriched from blood (not recorded which). This clonotype was obtained from a woman aged 25 to 39 with acute COVID-19. The CDR3: CASATTGGTEAFF. Written as DNA, the CDR3 is TGTGCTAGTGCCACAACCGGGGGGACTGAAGCTTTCTTT. Drawing the rest from reference TRBV12-5 and TRBJ1-1, the complete variable domain is DARVTQTPRHKVTEMGQEVTMRCQPILGHNTVFWYRQTMMQGLELLAYFRNRAPLDDSGMPKDRFSAEMPDATLATLKIQPSEPRDSAVYFCASATTGGTEAFFGQGTRLTVV.